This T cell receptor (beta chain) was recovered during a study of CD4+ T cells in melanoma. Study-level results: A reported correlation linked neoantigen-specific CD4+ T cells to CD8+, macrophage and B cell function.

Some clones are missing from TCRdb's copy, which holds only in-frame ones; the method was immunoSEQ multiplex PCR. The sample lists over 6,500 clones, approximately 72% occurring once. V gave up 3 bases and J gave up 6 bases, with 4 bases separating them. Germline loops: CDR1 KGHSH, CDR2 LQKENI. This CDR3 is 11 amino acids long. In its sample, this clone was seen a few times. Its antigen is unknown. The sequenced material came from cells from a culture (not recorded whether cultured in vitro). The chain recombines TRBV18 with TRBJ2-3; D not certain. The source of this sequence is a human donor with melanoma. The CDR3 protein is CASSPWDTQYF. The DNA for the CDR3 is TGTGCCAGCTCACCGTGGGATACGCAGTATTTT.